This entry concerns a single TCR beta chain. Different DNA sequences within this sample yield the same CDR3. Sequenced by immunoSEQ multiplex PCR; TCRdb stores in-frame clones only, minus some. The repertoire holds almost 700,000 clones, with about 90% as singletons. The CDR3 is made up of 15 amino acids. Germline values: CDR1 SEHNR, CDR2 FQNEAQ (reference sequence). V was cut by 1 base and J by 2 bases, with 9 bases left in between. The data originate from a study of shared clonotypes between healthy human individuals. In the naive CD8 group, cells lacked CD45RO and were positively selected for CCR7, so terminally differentiated effector memory CD45RA+ cells were left out.

The specimen was naive CD8+ T cells sorted from blood. V usage is TRBV7-9 and J usage is TRBJ1-5; D may be TRBD1 (5 bases). The origin of this receptor is a man under 40 in good health. Here the CDR3 DNA reads TGTGCCAGCAGCTTAGAAGGGGCTGGCAATCAGCCCCAGCATTTT. Translated: CASSLEGAGNQPQHF.